Listed here are 10 T cell receptor beta chains from one sample, sequenced in a study of shared clonotypes between healthy human individuals. Profiling relied on immunoSEQ multiplex PCR, and the TCRdb table lists in-frame clones only, not all of them. Of 2 million to 3 million clones in the sample, roughly 93% were seen once. Sequences were obtained from naive CD4+ T cells from PBMCs. Subset of the sample: CD45RA+ positively selected. The origin of the receptors is a man younger than 35 in good health. Some clones in this sample may be carry-over from other donors' samples.

For this clone: Other DNA sequences from this sample encode an identical CDR3 as well. The chain is built from TRBV18 and TRBJ1-1, with D maybe TRBD1 (5 bases). Trimming cost V 3 bases and J 0 bases, with 11 bases left between them. Germline V gene data show CDR1 as KGHSH and CDR2 as LQKENI. The CDR3 covers 15 residues. CDR3 DNA sequence: TGTGCCAGCTCACCCTTAGACAGTATGAACACTGAAGCTTTCTTT. Translation gives CASSPLDSMNTEAFF.

The chain couples TRBV18 to TRBJ2-5; tentatively, D is TRBD1 (6 bases). V lost 2 bases to trimming and J lost 2 bases, with 12 bases between them. This CDR3 region has 15 residues. Germline V gene lookup returns CDR1 KGHSH and CDR2 LQKENI. The CDR3 DNA reads TGTGCCAGCTCACCATCACCGACAGGACAAGAGACCCAGTACTTC. Its protein product is CASSPSPTGQETQYF.

This clone appeared once. Within the sample, other DNA sequences also encode this same CDR3. The chain couples TRBV18 to TRBJ2-3; no firm D call. This CDR3 comprises 12 residues. Germline V gene data show CDR1 as KGHSH and CDR2 as LQKENI. Trimming cost V 3 bases and J 6 bases, with 7 bases left between them. This chain's CDR3 is CASSPTSDTQYF. CDR3 in DNA: TGTGCCAGCTCACCTACTTCTGATACGCAGTATTTT.

This clone was counted only a few times. Given a much more abundant clone one base away, this may be a read error. This same CDR3 is encoded by further DNA sequences in the sample. This rearrangement joins TRBV5-1 to TRBJ2-5, with no clear D. CDR1 is SGHRS, CDR2 YFSETQ, per germline. This CDR3 spans 11 amino acids. V was trimmed by 0 bases and J by 5 bases, leaving 2 bases between them. As DNA, the CDR3 is TGCGCCAGCAGCTTGGCGGAGACCCAGTACTTC. Protein sequence: CASSLAETQYF.

The chain recombines TRBV11-2 with TRBJ1-3, with unresolved D. The CDR3 has 13 residues. Trimming left V 5 bases short and J 3 bases short, with 8 bases between. Germline V gene sequence: CDR1 SGHAT, CDR2 FQNNGV. The CDR3 DNA reads TGTGCCAGCAGCCCAACGATTGGAAACACCATATATTTT. The encoded protein is CASSPTIGNTIYF.

The chain employs TRBV19 and TRBJ2-1; TRBD1 aligns across 8 bases. The length of the CDR3 is 16 residues. V was clipped by 6 bases and J by 5 bases; unmatched bases: 12. The V gene's germline CDR1 is LNHDA and CDR2 SQIVND (reference sequence). The CDR3 DNA is TGTGCCAGTAGGCCCCTTGGACAGGGACGGCACAATGAGCAGTTCTTC. Encoded protein: CASRPLGQGRHNEQFF.

V is TRBV29-1 and J is TRBJ2-7; tentative D call: TRBD2 (5 bases). The CDR3 is 14 amino acids. Trimming left V 7 bases short and J 3 bases short, with 19 bases between. Germline CDR1 is SQVTM and CDR2 is ANQGSEA. This CDR3 is CSAGSGGQFYEQYF. The CDR3 DNA reads as TGCAGCGCCGGCTCTGGCGGGCAGTTCTACGAGCAGTACTTC.

The chain uses TRBV6-1 and TRBJ2-7; D tentatively reads TRBD1 or TRBD2 (5 bases each). In germline, CDR1 is MNHNS, CDR2 SASEGT. This CDR3 contains 14 residues. V lost 7 bases and J lost 0, with 13 bases in between. CDR3 in amino acids: CASTEGRYSYEQYF. Written as DNA, the CDR3 is TGTGCCAGCACCGAGGGGCGATACTCCTACGAGCAGTACTTC.

The J gene is TRBJ2-7, the V gene TRBV5-6; a weak D match, TRBD2 (7 bases). V lost 0 bases to trimming and J lost 3 bases, with 19 bases between them. The CDR3 sequence is 17 residues long. Germline lookup yields CDR1 SGHDT and CDR2 YYEEEE. The chain's CDR3 is CASSLGAGTTNRYEQYF. Written as DNA, the CDR3 is TGTGCCAGCAGCTTGGGAGCGGGGACAACGAACCGCTACGAGCAGTACTTC.

This chain connects TRBV7-2 to TRBJ1-2; D ambiguous. CDR3 size: 14 residues. V was clipped by 0 bases and J by 4 bases, with 9 bases between them. In germline, CDR1 is SGHTA, CDR2 FQGNSA. The CDR3 loop is CASSLANLGYGYTF. The CDR3 DNA follows: TGTGCCAGCAGCTTAGCGAACCTAGGCTATGGCTACACCTTC.